The present T cell receptor (beta chain) was sequenced within a study of cytomegalovirus exposure and HLA in healthy donors. The overall study: Of all 400 or so donors who were genotyped, 80% to 85% belonged to the Caucasian-associated ancestry cluster. The study's findings and limits: About 87% or about 30% of the time was how often most TCR beta V segments were productive, according to an earlier analysis.

The PCR made use of 60 Vbeta and 13 Jbeta primers. Only in-frame clones appear in the TCRdb table, and some are missing; sequencing was by immunoSEQ multiplex PCR. The repertoire holds 95,000 to 150,000 clones, with about 81% as singletons. A note on this clone: Antigen specificity is unknown.

Germline values: CDR1 SGHAT, CDR2 FQNNGV. The CDR3 has 14 amino acids. The V end was cut by 5 bases, the J end by 5 bases, with 15 bases between. The sequence was obtained from a woman in her 30s in good health and CMV-seronegative. Sequenced input: PBMCs. The chain joins TRBV11-2 to TRBJ1-1; tentatively, D is TRBD1 (6 bases). CDR3 loop: CASSRGQLRTEAFF. CDR3 nucleotide sequence: TGTGCCAGCAGCCGAGGACAGCTGAGGACTGAAGCTTTCTTT.